These T cell receptor beta chains were read from a single sample in a study of T cell responses to AZD1222 COVID-19 vaccine. TCRdb keeps only in-frame clones here, not all; method: immunoSEQ multiplex PCR. The sample shows some 31,000 clones, 75% to 80% of them seen only once. The material sequenced was peripheral blood, taken 28 days after the second AZD1222 dose. Receptors originate from an adult who received the AZD1222 COVID-19 vaccine. The CDR3 runs from the conserved cysteine through the conserved F or W. D genes are given only for firm matches. Expanded clones are given a class, and other clones once, few, many or no size at all.

d_gene,j_gene,v_gene,abundance,CDR3nt,CDR3aa
NA,TRBJ1-2,TRBV19,once,TGTGCCAGTAGTATAGGGCCGGGTTCGGTTGGTGGCTACACCTTC,CASSIGPGSVGGYTF
NA,TRBJ2-5,TRBV6-6,NA,TGTGCCAGCAGTACGGGAGAGACCCAGTACTTC,CASSTGETQYF
TRBD1,TRBJ1-2,TRBV29-1,NA,TGCAGCGTTGAATTGACAGGGGGGGACTATGGCTACACCTTC,CSVELTGGDYGYTF
TRBD1,TRBJ1-2,TRBV19,NA,TGTGCCAGTAGTAACCGACAGGGGACCTCTAACTATGGCTACACCTTC,CASSNRQGTSNYGYTF
TRBD1,TRBJ2-2,TRBV5-4,few,TGTGCCAGCAGCTTGGATACACGGGACAGAAACACCGGGGAGCTGTTTTTT,CASSLDTRDRNTGELFF
TRBD1,TRBJ1-2,TRBV7-6,NA,TGTGCCAGCAGCTTTCTCTCACAGGGGGCTTCTGGCTACACCTTC,CASSFLSQGASGYTF
NA,TRBJ1-1,TRBV6-6,once,TGTGCCAGCAGTTATGGGACGAACACTGAAGCTTTCTTT,CASSYGTNTEAFF
NA,TRBJ2-1,TRBV3-1/TRBV3-2,NA,TGTGCCAGCAGCCCTCTACAGGTCGGCGAGCAGTTCTTC,CASSPLQVGEQFF
NA,TRBJ1-1,TRBV6-1,NA,TGTGCCAGCAGTGACCCGGGACAATTGAACACTGAAGCTTTCTTT,CASSDPGQLNTEAFF
NA,TRBJ2-5,TRBV5-4,few,TGTGCCAGCAGCTCGCCACGAGGGTCGGGACTCCAAGAGACCCAGTACTTC,CASSSPRGSGLQETQYF
NA,TRBJ2-7,TRBV2,NA,TGTGCCAGCGGTGTAGCGGTGACCTCCTACGAGCAGTACTTC,CASGVAVTSYEQYF
NA,TRBJ2-2,TRBV7-3,NA,TGTGCCAGCAGCCCGCAGGGTACCGGGGAGCTGTTTTTT,CASSPQGTGELFF
NA,TRBJ2-7,TRBV13,NA,TGTGCCAGCAGCTTAGGGAGGTGGGAGCAGTACTTC,CASSLGRWEQYF
TRBD2,TRBJ2-1,TRBV7-9,NA,TGTGCCAGCAGCTCATCCGGGACTACCACTACAAAAGTGCAGTTCTTC,CASSSSGTTTTKVQFF
TRBD1,TRBJ2-2,TRBV11-3,NA,TGTGCCAGCAGCTTTGATCAGGGGGTTGTAGGGGAGCTGTTTTTT,CASSFDQGVVGELFF
NA,TRBJ2-3,TRBV25-1,NA,TGTGCCAGCACCCCAGGCCCGTCGGGTACGCAGTATTTT,CASTPGPSGTQYF
TRBD1,TRBJ1-4,TRBV28,NA,TGTGCCAGCAGTTTGGTGAACAGGGGGCGTCGTGAAAAACTGTTTTTT,CASSLVNRGRREKLFF
NA,TRBJ1-1,TRBV7-9,few,TGTGCCAGCAGCTTAGCGGGTGCAGGAGCTTTCTTT,CASSLAGAGAFF
TRBD1,TRBJ1-2,TRBV3-1/TRBV3-2,few,TGTGCCAGCAGTCCCGGGACAGCCCTCTATGGCTACACCTTC,CASSPGTALYGYTF
NA,TRBJ1-2,TRBV10-2,NA,TGCGCCAGCTCTGAGGGATCCGGCGGCTACACCTTC,CASSEGSGGYTF
NA,TRBJ2-1,TRBV5-6,NA,TGTGCCAGCAGCTTCGACGTGAGCTCCTACAATGAGCAGTTCTTC,CASSFDVSSYNEQFF
NA,TRBJ2-6,TRBV19,NA,TGTGCCAGTAGTATATTTGACTCTGGGGCCAACGTCCTGACTTTC,CASSIFDSGANVLTF
NA,TRBJ1-2,TRBV19,NA,TGTGCCAGTAGAGGTCAGGACTATGGCTACACCTTC,CASRGQDYGYTF
NA,TRBJ1-2,TRBV24-1,NA,TGTGCCACCGATGGGCAGGTTCGTCAGACCACCTTC,CATDGQVRQTTF
NA,TRBJ1-2,TRBV7-9,NA,TGTGCCAGCAGCCCACGACGGAACTATGGCTACACCTTC,CASSPRRNYGYTF
NA,TRBJ2-7,TRBV21-1,NA,TGTGCCAGCAGCAAAGAGGTCGTCTACGAGCAGTACTTC,CASSKEVVYEQYF
NA,TRBJ2-3,TRBV9,NA,TGTGCCAGCAGCGTAGTTCCGGGAGATGTCACAGATACGCAGTATTTT,CASSVVPGDVTDTQYF
NA,TRBJ2-5,TRBV11-2,NA,TGTGCCAGCTTTAACGGAGAGACCCAGTACTTC,CASFNGETQYF
TRBD1,TRBJ1-1,TRBV11-3,NA,TGTGCCAGCAGCCTGCTTGGGCGGGACAGAGAAGCTTTCTTT,CASSLLGRDREAFF
NA,TRBJ1-1,TRBV5-5,NA,TGTGCCAGCAGCTTGAGGGGTTTCCCGAACACTGAAGCTTTCTTT,CASSLRGFPNTEAFF
NA,TRBJ1-4,TRBV4-3,NA,TGCGCCAGCAGCCAAGAGGTGCCCCTAGAGACTAATGAAAAACTGTTTTTT,CASSQEVPLETNEKLFF
NA,TRBJ1-2,TRBV4-1,NA,TGCGCCAGCAGCCGAAGACAGGAACCTAACTATGGCTACACCTTC,CASSRRQEPNYGYTF
NA,TRBJ2-5,TRBV6-1,NA,TGTGCCAGCAGTGAAGACCCAGGTAGAGAGACCCAGTACTTC,CASSEDPGRETQYF
NA,TRBJ2-1,TRBV7-2,NA,TGTGCCAGCAGCTTGGCAGCCTACAATGAGCAGTTCTTC,CASSLAAYNEQFF
NA,TRBJ1-5,TRBV5-1,NA,TGCGCCAGCAGCTTGGGTTGGGGGAGCAATCAGCCCCAGCATTTT,CASSLGWGSNQPQHF
TRBD1,TRBJ1-2,TRBV9,NA,TGTGCCAGCAGCGCGTTACAGGGGGCGTTCTATGGCTACACCTTC,CASSALQGAFYGYTF
NA,TRBJ1-1,TRBV5-1,NA,TGCGCCAGCAGTGCGGGATTCCTGGCTTTCTTT,CASSAGFLAFF
NA,TRBJ1-2,TRBV24-1,NA,TGTGCCACCAGTGAGGGTCCCCTTCGGGGGAACTATGGCTACACCTTC,CATSEGPLRGNYGYTF
NA,TRBJ1-6,TRBV18,NA,TGTGCCAGCTCACCACCTTTCGTCGGTTCACCCCTCCACTTT,CASSPPFVGSPLHF
TRBD1,TRBJ1-2,TRBV5-1,NA,TGCGCCAGCAGCCCAGGGGGAGAGGTCAGGAGCTATGGCTACACCTTC,CASSPGGEVRSYGYTF